This T cell receptor beta chain was sequenced during a study of shared clonotypes between healthy human individuals. Naive CD8 isolation took CD45RO-negative cells positively selected for CCR7 and excluded terminally differentiated effector memory CD45RA+ cells. The repertoire was sequenced with immunoSEQ multiplex PCR; TCRdb's copy has only in-frame clones and lacks some. The sample has about 590,000 clones, roughly 96% seen once. The CDR3 has 15 residues. V lost 3 bases, J lost 4 bases, and 13 bases lay in between. The germline CDR1 and CDR2 sequences are ENHRY and SYGVKD. V gene TRBV10-3 combines with J gene TRBJ1-5, with D uncertain. The sequence came from a woman between 25 and 40 years old in good health. The sequenced sample consisted of naive CD8+ T cells sorted from blood. The CDR3 region is CAISEEGQQNQPQHF. The DNA for the CDR3 is TGTGCCATCAGTGAAGAGGGCCAGCAGAATCAGCCCCAGCATTTT.